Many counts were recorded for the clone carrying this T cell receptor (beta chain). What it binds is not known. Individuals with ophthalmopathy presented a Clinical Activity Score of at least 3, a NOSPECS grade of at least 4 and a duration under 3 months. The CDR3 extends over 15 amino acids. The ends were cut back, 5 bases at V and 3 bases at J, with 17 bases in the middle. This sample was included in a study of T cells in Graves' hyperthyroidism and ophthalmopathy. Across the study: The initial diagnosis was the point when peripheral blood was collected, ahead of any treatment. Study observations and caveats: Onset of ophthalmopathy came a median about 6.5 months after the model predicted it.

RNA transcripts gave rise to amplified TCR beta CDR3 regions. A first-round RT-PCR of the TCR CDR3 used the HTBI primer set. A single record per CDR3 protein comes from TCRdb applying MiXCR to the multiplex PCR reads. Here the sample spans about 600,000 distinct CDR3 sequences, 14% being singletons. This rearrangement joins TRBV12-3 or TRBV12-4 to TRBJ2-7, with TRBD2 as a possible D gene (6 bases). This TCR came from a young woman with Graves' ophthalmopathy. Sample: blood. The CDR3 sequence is CASSPRRGGDYEQYF. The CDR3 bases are TGTGCCAGCAGTCCCCGGCGGGGCGGAGACTACGAGCAGTACTTC.